The entry below describes one T cell receptor (beta chain). Other nucleotide sequences from this sample produce the same CDR3. Data came from immunoSEQ multiplex PCR; TCRdb stores just in-frame clones and leaves some out. The profile covers around 2.1 million clones, with around 95% appearing a single time and approximately 0.13% taken by the ten largest. This entry belongs to a study of shared clonotypes between healthy human individuals. Study in general: Used for every donor were three CD4 naive, three CD4 memory, two CD8 naive and one CD8 memory plate.

V was trimmed by 2 bases and J by 1 base, leaving 4 bases between them. Germline lookup yields CDR1 SGHDT and CDR2 YYEEEE. The CDR3 spans 12 residues. Sequenced: naive CD4+ T cells sorted from blood. Sample subset: CD45RA+ positively selected. The source is a man between 18 and 35 years old in good health. The V and J genes are TRBV5-6 and TRBJ2-7; D is unresolved. The CDR3 DNA sequence: TGTGCCAGCAGCTTCTTGTCCTACGAGCAGTACTTC. Protein sequence: CASSFLSYEQYF.